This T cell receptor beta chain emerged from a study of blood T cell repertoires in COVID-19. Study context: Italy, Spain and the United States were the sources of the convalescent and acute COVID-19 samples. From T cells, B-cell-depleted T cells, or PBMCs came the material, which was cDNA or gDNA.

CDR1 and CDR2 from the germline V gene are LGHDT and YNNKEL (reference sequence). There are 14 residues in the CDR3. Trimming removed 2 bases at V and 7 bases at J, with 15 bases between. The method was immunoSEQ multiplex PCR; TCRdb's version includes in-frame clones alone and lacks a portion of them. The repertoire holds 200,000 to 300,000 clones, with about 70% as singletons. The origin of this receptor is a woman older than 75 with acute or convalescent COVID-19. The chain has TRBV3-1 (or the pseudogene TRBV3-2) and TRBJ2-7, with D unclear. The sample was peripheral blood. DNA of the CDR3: TGTGCCAGCAGCCAACCCGGGTCCCTAGGAGAGCAGTACTTC. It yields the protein CASSQPGSLGEQYF.